These 20 T cell receptor beta chains originate from one sample sequenced in a study of CD8+ T cells in alopecia areata. The authors extracted RNA and reverse transcribed it into cDNA as the sequencing template. This table comes from immunoSEQ multiplex PCR, and its TCRdb copy is limited to in-frame clones, with some not included. The sample has roughly 170,000 clones; 59% are singletons. This sample comprised CD4+ T cells sorted from blood, obtained at week 0. The receptor source for this set is a human donor with alopecia areata.

This chain joins TRBV6-5 and TRBJ1-3; D unresolved. CDR1 and CDR2 (germline): MNHEY, SVGAGI. The V and J ends lost 2 bases and 4 bases respectively, with 9 bases between them. CDR3 length equals 14 residues. The CDR3: CASSYGQDGNTIYF. The CDR3 DNA follows: TGTGCCAGCAGTTACGGGCAAGACGGAAACACCATATATTTT.

The rearrangement links TRBV10-3 to TRBJ2-1; weak D call: TRBD1 (6 bases). V was cut by 8 bases and J by 9 bases, with 17 bases left in between. Looked up from germline, CDR1 is ENHRY and CDR2 is SYGVKD. The CDR3 has 13 amino acids. The CDR3 region has the DNA TGTGCCATCCAGGGGTCCCTTTTGGGTGAGCAGTTCTTC. Translated, it gives CAIQGSLLGEQFF.

V gene TRBV18 combines with J gene TRBJ2-3; D is ambiguous. The CDR3 runs 13 residues. The germline CDR1 and CDR2 sequences are KGHSH and LQKENI. Deletions cut 3 bases from V and 0 bases from J, with 4 bases between. In DNA form, the CDR3 reads TGTGCCAGCTCACCTTTGAGCACAGATACGCAGTATTTT. This translates into CASSPLSTDTQYF.

As to this clone: Other DNA sequences in the same sample also yield this CDR3. The genes are TRBV29-1 and TRBJ1-1; unclear D gene. Per germline, CDR1 SQVTM and CDR2 ANQGSEA. This CDR3 has 10 residues. The germline V and J ends were trimmed by 4 bases and 1 base, with 1 base remaining between them. The CDR3 bases are TGCAGCGTTGGGAACACTGAAGCTTTCTTT. Residues: CSVGNTEAFF.

The chain has TRBV30 and TRBJ1-4, with no clear D. The germline CDR1 and CDR2 sequences are GTSNPN and SVGIG (reference sequence). With 1 base removed from V and 8 bases from J, the gap between germline ends came to 5 bases. This CDR3 spans 11 amino acids. CDR3 sequence (DNA): TGTGCCTGGAGTGGCAGGGAAAAACTGTTTTTT. It yields the protein CAWSGREKLFF.

This chain's CDR3 is CASSLGSRSEAFF. CDR3 bases: TGTGCCAGCAGCTTAGGAAGCAGGTCTGAAGCTTTCTTT. V usage is TRBV11-1 and J usage is TRBJ1-1; no clear D gene. The length of the CDR3 is 13 residues. CDR1 is SGHAT, CDR2 FQDESV, per germline (reference sequence). V lost 1 base, J lost 6 bases, and 9 bases lay in between.

The chain combines TRBV10-2 with TRBJ2-5; 12 nucleotides line up with TRBD1. CDR3 length: 14 amino acids. J gave up 4 bases and V 6 bases, and 3 bases lay outside the gene matches. In germline, CDR1 is WSHSY, CDR2 SAAADI. The CDR3 nucleotides read TGCGCCAGCAGCCGGGACAGGGGGCGAGAGACCCAGTACTTC. Protein product: CASSRDRGRETQYF.

A few counts support this clone. The chain recombines TRBV19 with TRBJ2-2, with D perhaps matching TRBD1 or TRBD2 (6 bases each). V lost 11 bases to trimming and J lost 6 bases, with 16 bases between them. The CDR3 sequence is 13 residues long. Germline-derived CDR1 and CDR2 are LNHDA and SQIVND (reference sequence). The CDR3 region is CALGGGEAGELFF. The CDR3 bases are TGTGCCCTGGGGGGCGGGGAGGCCGGGGAGCTGTTTTTT. Complete variable domain (other parts from reference TRBV19 and TRBJ2-2): DGGITQSPKYLFRKEGQNVTLSCEQNLNHDAMYWYRQDPGQGLRLIYYSQIVNDFQKGDIAEGYSVSREKKESFPLTVTSAQKNPTAFYLCALGGGEAGELFFGEGSRLTVL.

A few counts support this clone. V gene TRBV7-2 combines with J gene TRBJ1-2; D is ambiguous. The V and J ends lost 5 bases and 6 bases respectively, with 19 bases between them. The CDR3 is 15 residues long. Germline V gene lookup returns CDR1 SGHTA and CDR2 FQGNSA. CDR3 sequence reads: CASSRGSGVGDGYTF. In DNA form, the CDR3 reads TGTGCCAGCAGCCGGGGATCTGGTGTAGGCGATGGCTACACCTTC.

The chain joins TRBV29-1 to TRBJ2-7; no clear D. Germline CDR1 is SQVTM and CDR2 is ANQGSEA. The ends were cut back, 4 bases at V and 4 bases at J, with 17 bases in the middle. The length of the CDR3 is 14 residues. The CDR3: CSVGGYGGEYEQYF. The CDR3 DNA is TGCAGCGTTGGAGGATACGGCGGCGAATACGAGCAGTACTTC.

This clone was seen more than once but under ten times. The CDR3 DNA reads TGCAGCGCTAAACAGGGTTGGGAGCAGTACTTC. Translated, it gives CSAKQGWEQYF. This chain connects TRBV29-1 to TRBJ2-7, with D tentatively TRBD1 (6 bases). The CDR3 has 11 amino acids. Germline V lookup: CDR1 SQVTM, CDR2 ANQGSEA. The V gene lost 7 bases and the J gene lost 7 bases, with 14 bases spanning the gap.

V is TRBV30 and J is TRBJ1-5, with unresolved D. This CDR3 spans 14 amino acids. Trimming took off 2 bases at V and 8 bases at J, with 16 bases between the two ends. CDR1 is GTSNPN, CDR2 SVGIG, per germline (reference sequence). CDR3 nucleotide sequence: TGTGCCTGGAGTTCTGCAGGCCCCAAGGAGCCCCAGCATTTT. This translates into CAWSSAGPKEPQHF.

This rearrangement joins TRBV2 to TRBJ1-5, with a tentative D call TRBD1 (5 bases). V lost 11 bases, J lost 0 bases, and 11 bases lay in between. Germline V lookup: CDR1 SNHLY, CDR2 FYNNEI. The CDR3 sequence is 13 residues long. This CDR3 is CAGGTVSNQPQHF. DNA of the CDR3: TGTGCCGGAGGGACGGTTAGCAATCAGCCCCAGCATTTT.

The chain uses TRBV30 and TRBJ2-3; D is perhaps TRBD2 (7 bases). Trimming removed 3 bases at V and 6 bases at J, with 19 bases between. CDR3 length: 15 residues. CDR1 GTSNPN and CDR2 SVGIG come from the germline V gene (reference sequence). The CDR3 DNA follows: TGTGCCTGGAGGTTTCTGGGGGGGGCATCTGATACGCAGTATTTT. Its protein is CAWRFLGGASDTQYF.

This chain joins TRBV5-1 and TRBJ2-5; 7 bases are shared with TRBD2. This CDR3 has 15 residues. Germline-derived CDR1 and CDR2 are SGHRS and YFSETQ. Trimming cost V 5 bases and J 5 bases; bases outside gene matches: 12. CDR3 residues: CASSNGGTRGETQYF. The DNA for the CDR3 is TGCGCCAGCAGTAACGGGGGGACCCGAGGGGAGACCCAGTACTTC.

This clone was detected a few times. The V and J genes are TRBV29-1 and TRBJ2-5, with D unresolved. This CDR3 is 12 amino acids long. Germline-derived CDR1 and CDR2 are SQVTM and ANQGSEA. V was cut by 4 bases and J by 4 bases, with 10 bases left in between. The CDR3 protein is CSVGAVGETQYF. The CDR3 DNA follows: TGCAGCGTTGGGGCGGTAGGAGAGACCCAGTACTTC.

The rearrangement joins TRBV30 to TRBJ2-5; maybe TRBD2 (6 bases). The CDR3 spans 12 residues. Looked up from germline, CDR1 is GTSNPN and CDR2 is SVGIG (reference sequence). Trimming took 8 bases from V and 2 from J, leaving 12 bases between them. The CDR3 DNA follows: TGTGCCAGCGGACTATTTCAAGAGACCCAGTACTTC. It specifies CASGLFQETQYF.

This sequence joins TRBV5-1 and TRBJ2-1; D is unresolved. Germline V gives CDR1 SGHRS, CDR2 YFSETQ. The CDR3 is 13 amino acids. With 4 bases removed from V and 9 bases from J, the gap between germline ends came to 14 bases. The CDR3 sequence is CASSLLTEGEQFF. The CDR3 region has the DNA TGCGCCAGCAGCCTACTCACGGAAGGTGAGCAGTTCTTC.

The CDR3 reads CASSEVAGVGPEQYF. The CDR3 region has the DNA TGTGCCAGCAGTGAGGTGGCGGGGGTTGGTCCCGAGCAGTACTTC. This chain uses TRBV2 with TRBJ2-7, with 7 positions matching TRBD2. The germline V gene encodes CDR1 SNHLY and CDR2 FYNNEI. This CDR3 contains 15 residues. The ends lost 3 bases at V and 6 bases at J; junction bases unmatched: 11. Filled out from reference TRBV2 and TRBJ2-7, the complete variable domain reads EPEVTQTPSHQVTQMGQEVILRCVPISNHLYFYWYRQILGQKVEFLVSFYNNEISEKSEIFDDQFSVERPDGSNFTLKIRSTKLEDSAMYFCASSEVAGVGPEQYFGPGTRLTVT.

This clone turned up a few times. V and J are TRBV10-3 and TRBJ1-1; the D gene is possibly TRBD1 (5 bases). Per the germline V gene, CDR1 is ENHRY and CDR2 is SYGVKD. Between the trimmed V and J ends, which lost 5 bases and 0 bases, there was a span of 19 bases. CDR3 length: 17 residues. The chain's CDR3 is CAISLKRGNMMNTEAFF. CDR3 bases: TGTGCCATCAGTCTTAAACGGGGGAACATGATGAACACTGAAGCTTTCTTT.